This T cell receptor (beta chain) was identified during a study of PD-1 blockade in classical Hodgkin lymphoma. As concerns this clone: Its antigen remains unknown. The sample has other DNA sequences that encode this CDR3 too.

Time point of the sample: cycle 4 day 1 (C4D1), after more than five weeks of nivolumab. With no exception, relapse followed autologous stem cell transplantation in all patients, and brentuximab vedotin exposure varied. When best responses were assessed, they were complete response, partial response or progressive disease. The study's findings and limits: Complete responders' diversity at baseline resembled that of newly diagnosed patients.

CDR3 length: 13 residues. The germline V gene has CDR1 SGDLS and CDR2 YYNGEE. Trimming shortened V by 3 bases and J by 4 bases, and 10 bases separated the two germline ends. Assay used: immunoSEQ multiplex PCR; TCRdb lists only in-frame clones, some missing. Among just under 45,000 clones listed, 66% were seen once. The rearrangement uses TRBV9 and TRBJ1-2; D uncertain. The sequencing here drew on peripheral blood mononuclear cells (PBMCs), taken before the fourth cycle of nivolumab. The sequence came from a human donor with classical Hodgkin lymphoma. CDR3 coding DNA: TGTGCCAGCAGCGGAAGACCCACCTATGGCTACACCTTC. Amino acids: CASSGRPTYGYTF.